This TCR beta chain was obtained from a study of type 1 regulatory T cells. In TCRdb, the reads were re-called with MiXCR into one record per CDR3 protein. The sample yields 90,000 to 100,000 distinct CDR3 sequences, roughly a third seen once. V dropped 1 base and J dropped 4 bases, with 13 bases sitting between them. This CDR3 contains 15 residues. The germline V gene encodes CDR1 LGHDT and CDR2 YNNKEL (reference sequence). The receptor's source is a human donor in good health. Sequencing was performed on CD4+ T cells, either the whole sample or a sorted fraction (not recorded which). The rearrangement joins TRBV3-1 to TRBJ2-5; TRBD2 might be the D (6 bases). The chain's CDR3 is CASSQVRTTGETQYF. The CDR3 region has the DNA TGTGCCAGCAGCCAAGTGCGGACTACTGGAGAGACCCAGTACTTC.